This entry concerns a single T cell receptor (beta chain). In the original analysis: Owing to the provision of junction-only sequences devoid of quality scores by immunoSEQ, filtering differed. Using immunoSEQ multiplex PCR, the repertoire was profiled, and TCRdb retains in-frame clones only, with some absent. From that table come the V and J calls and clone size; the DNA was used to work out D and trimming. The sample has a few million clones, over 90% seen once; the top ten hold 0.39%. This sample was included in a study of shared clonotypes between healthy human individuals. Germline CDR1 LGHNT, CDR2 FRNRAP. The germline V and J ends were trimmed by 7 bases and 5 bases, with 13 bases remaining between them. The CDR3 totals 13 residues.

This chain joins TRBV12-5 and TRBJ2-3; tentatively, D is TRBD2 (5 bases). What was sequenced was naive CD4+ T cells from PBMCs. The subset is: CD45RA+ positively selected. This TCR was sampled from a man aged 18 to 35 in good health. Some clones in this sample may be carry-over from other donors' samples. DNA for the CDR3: TGTGCTAGTGCGAGGGCCGCCGTAGATACGCAGTATTTT. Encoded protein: CASARAAVDTQYF. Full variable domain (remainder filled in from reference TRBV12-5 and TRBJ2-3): DARVTQTPRHKVTEMGQEVTMRCQPILGHNTVFWYRQTMMQGLELLAYFRNRAPLDDSGMPKDRFSAEMPDATLATLKIQPSEPRDSAVYFCASARAAVDTQYFGPGTRLTVL.